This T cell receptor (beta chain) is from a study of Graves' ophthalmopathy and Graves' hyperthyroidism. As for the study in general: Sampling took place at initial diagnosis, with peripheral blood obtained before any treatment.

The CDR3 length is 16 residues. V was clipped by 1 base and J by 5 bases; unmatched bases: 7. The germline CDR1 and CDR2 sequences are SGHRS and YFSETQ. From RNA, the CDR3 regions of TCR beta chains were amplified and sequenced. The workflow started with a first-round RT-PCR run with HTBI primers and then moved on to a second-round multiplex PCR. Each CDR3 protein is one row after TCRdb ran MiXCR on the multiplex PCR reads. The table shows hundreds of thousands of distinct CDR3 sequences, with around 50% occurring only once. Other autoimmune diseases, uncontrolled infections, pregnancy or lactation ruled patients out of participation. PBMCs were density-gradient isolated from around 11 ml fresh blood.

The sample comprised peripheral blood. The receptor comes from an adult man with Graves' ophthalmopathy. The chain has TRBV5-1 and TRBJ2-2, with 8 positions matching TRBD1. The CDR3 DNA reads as TGCGCCAGCAGCTTGAGGACAGGGCCGGTGACCGGGGAGCTGTTTTTT. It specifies CASSLRTGPVTGELFF. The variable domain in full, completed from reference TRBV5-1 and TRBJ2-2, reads KAGVTQTPRYLIKTRGQQVTLSCSPISGHRSVSWYQQTPGQGLQFLFEYFSETQRNKGNFPGRFSGRQFSNSRSEMNVSTLELGDSALYLCASSLRTGPVTGELFFGEGSRLTVL.